These 8 T cell receptor beta chains were all obtained from the same sample, sequenced in a study of blood T cell repertoires in COVID-19 (dated by TCRdb to 2018 to 2020). Libraries were made using the immunoSEQ multiplex PCR assay. Entries here come from immuneACCESS through TCRdb and include only in-frame sequences with V and J called. Some clones fail to appear in such tables; in the studies checked, an unresolved V gene covers under half of the shortfall, and the cause of the remainder is unknown. Across this sample there are about 120,000 clones, with around 81% seen only once. The biggest ten clones account for about 2.3% of the sample. Sequences were obtained from peripheral blood. All receptors come from a man between 70 and 80 years old with acute or convalescent COVID-19.

The chain joins TRBV3-1 (or the pseudogene TRBV3-2) to TRBJ2-5, with D possibly TRBD1 on 5 matching bases. Germline CDR1 and CDR2: LGHDT and YNNKEL (reference sequence). Trimming removed 4 bases from V and 3 bases from J, with 18 bases in between. The CDR3 loop spans 16 amino acids. CDR3 loop: CASSRGPLRTEETQYF. CDR3 in DNA: TGTGCCAGCAGCCGGGGCCCGCTAAGGACGGAAGAGACCCAGTACTTC.

This chain links TRBV7-2 with TRBJ1-1; 7 bases line up with TRBD1. Germline CDR1 reads SGHTA; CDR2 reads FQGNSA. V trimming: 6 bases; J trimming: 0 bases; junction bases outside the gene matches: 7. There are 15 residues in the CDR3. The CDR3 protein is CASSRQGLLNTEAFF. The CDR3 DNA reads TGTGCCAGCAGTAGACAGGGCCTCCTGAACACTGAAGCTTTCTTT.

This rearrangement joins TRBV7-2 to TRBJ1-6; 9 bases agree with TRBD1. J gave up 8 bases and V 3 bases, and 2 bases lay outside the gene matches. The CDR3 length is 14 residues. Per germline, CDR1 SGHTA and CDR2 FQGNSA. In DNA form, the CDR3 reads TGTGCCAGCAGCTTTAGGACAGGGGATTCACCCCTCCACTTT. This gives the protein CASSFRTGDSPLHF.

The chain uses TRBV9 and TRBJ2-1; 8 bases are a match to TRBD2. J was trimmed by 4 bases and V by 0 bases; bases with no gene match: 3. This CDR3 is built from 15 residues. Germline CDR1 and CDR2: SGDLS and YYNGEE. DNA of the CDR3: TGTGCCAGCAGCGTAGTCGGGGGGGCTTACAATGAGCAGTTCTTC. Encoded protein: CASSVVGGAYNEQFF.

This chain connects TRBV7-9 to TRBJ2-2; 12 bases match TRBD2. J gave up 2 bases and V 8 bases, and 9 bases lay outside the gene matches. Germline lookup yields CDR1 SEHNR and CDR2 FQNEAQ (reference sequence). The CDR3 sequence is 17 residues long. This CDR3 is CASFFSSGGENTGELFF. DNA for the CDR3: TGTGCCAGCTTCTTTTCTAGCGGGGGGGAAAACACCGGGGAGCTGTTTTTT.

This rearrangement joins TRBV5-1 to TRBJ1-5; D is unclear. The germline V gene encodes CDR1 SGHRS and CDR2 YFSETQ. Deletions cut 3 bases from V and 3 bases from J, with 16 bases between. This CDR3 region has 16 residues. The DNA for the CDR3 is TGCGCCAGCAGCTCCGAAGTTTTGGTACTCAATCAGCCCCAGCATTTT. Protein: CASSSEVLVLNQPQHF.

This clone was seen just once. The V gene is TRBV5-1, the J gene TRBJ1-4, with 11 bases matching TRBD1. The V and J ends lost 4 bases and 8 bases, in that order; junction bases with no gene match: 4. The germline V gene encodes CDR1 SGHRS and CDR2 YFSETQ. This CDR3 is built from 14 residues. The CDR3 here is CASSKDRGQEKLFF. The CDR3 DNA reads as TGCGCCAGCAGCAAGGACAGGGGGCAGGAAAAACTGTTTTTT. The full variable domain, its missing parts supplied by reference TRBV5-1 and TRBJ1-4, is KAGVTQTPRYLIKTRGQQVTLSCSPISGHRSVSWYQQTPGQGLQFLFEYFSETQRNKGNFPGRFSGRQFSNSRSEMNVSTLELGDSALYLCASSKDRGQEKLFFGSGTQLSVL.

The chain is built from TRBV9 and TRBJ2-1, with 7 nucleotides matching TRBD2. Germline V gene lookup returns CDR1 SGDLS and CDR2 YYNGEE. With 4 bases clipped from V and 0 bases from J, the junction kept 4 bases outside the gene matches. The CDR3 runs to 15 residues. In DNA, the CDR3 is TGTGCCAGCAGCCGCGGGGGTAGCTCCTACAATGAGCAGTTCTTC. Its translation: CASSRGGSSYNEQFF.